This T cell receptor beta chain was profiled in a study of T cell repertoires in cytomegalovirus infection (dated by TCRdb to between 2019 and 2020). Looking at the study overall: Donor HLA type was relevant to the analysis, as public TCR beta signatures indicated carriage of CMV infection together with the matching HLA type.

The study at large found these results: The ex vivo response was dominated by HLA-C-restricted CMV-specific TCR beta clonotypes, which also provided the single most frequent clonotype in two of eight donors. In both this cohort and an independent cohort of more than 350 donors, the cumulative frequency of public TCR beta family members distinguished carriers of CMV infection plus the relevant HLA type.

Details on this clonotype: The antigen it recognizes is unknown. No per-base quality is available; no much larger clone lies one base away.

V loses 4 bases at its end and J loses 1 base; junction bases beyond the gene matches: 10. From the germline V gene (reference sequence), CDR1 is SGHAT and CDR2 is FQDESV. Including cysteine and phenylalanine, the CDR3 has 17 amino acids. The CDR3 DNA has 51 bases and is translated from base 1. The instrument given in TCRdb is Illumina HiSeq 1500. The raw public data were reprocessed by TCRdb itself: fastp quality trimming at Q25, MiXCR clonotype calling, in-frame beta chains only. Each CDR3 protein appears once, grouped with its most common genes and DNA. The sample table records 400,000 to 550,000 distinct CDR3 sequences; 11% of these occur just once. The ten largest clonotypes hold 10% of the sample.

The TCR sequence derives from a human donor in good health (CMV status not recorded). Some clones in this sample may be carry-over from other donors' samples. The receptor chain draws on TRBV11-1 and TRBJ2-7, with 10 middle bases fitting TRBD2. The source material was PBMCs. The sequenced DNA: TGTGCCAGCAGCTCCCCGACCGGTAGCGGGAGGTCCTACGAGCAGTACTTC. Translated, it gives CASSSPTGSGRSYEQYF.